Presented here are 9 T cell receptor beta chains from one specimen sequenced in a study of cytomegalovirus exposure and HLA in healthy donors. PCR primers comprised 60 Vbeta and 13 Jbeta primers. Sequencing was performed with immunoSEQ multiplex PCR; in TCRdb, only in-frame clones are kept and a portion is missing. The sample has roughly 150,000 clones; roughly 82% are singletons. Sequenced: PBMCs. These TCRs come from a young man in good health and CMV-seropositive.

The rearrangement uses TRBV7-7 and TRBJ2-2; possible D gene TRBD2, 5 bases. V lost 5 bases and J 6 bases, leaving 10 bases between the germline ends. This CDR3 contains 13 residues. Germline CDR1 is SSHAT and CDR2 is FNYEAQ (reference sequence). Here the CDR3 reads CASSITRAGELFF. For the CDR3, the DNA is TGTGCCAGCAGCATTACTAGGGCCGGGGAGCTGTTTTTT. Supplemented by reference TRBV7-7 and TRBJ2-2, the full variable domain reads GAGVSQSPRYKVTKRGQDVTLRCDPISSHATLYWYQQALGQGPEFLTYFNYEAQPDKSGLPSDRFSAERPEGSISTLTIQRTEQRDSAMYRCASSITRAGELFFGEGSRLTVL.

This chain uses TRBV2 with TRBJ1-2; D call uncertain. CDR1 and CDR2 from the germline V gene are SNHLY and FYNNEI. The CDR3 has 12 residues. Trimming pared 9 bases from V and 3 bases from J, leaving 11 bases between. CDR3 nucleotide sequence: TGTGCCAGTTCAACGGGTGACTATGGCTACACCTTC. Translated, it gives CASSTGDYGYTF.

The rearrangement uses TRBV5-1 and TRBJ2-5, with TRBD2 identical over 9 bases. V lost 1 base to trimming and J lost 5 bases; unmatched junction nucleotides: 15. Germline CDR1 reads SGHRS; CDR2 reads YFSETQ. This CDR3 comprises 18 residues. CDR3 protein: CASSLLGTSSIGRETQYF. The DNA for the CDR3 is TGCGCCAGCAGCTTGCTCGGGACTAGCTCGATTGGGCGGGAGACCCAGTACTTC.

Details on this clone: In the same sample, other DNA sequences code for this CDR3. The chain combines TRBV6-6 with TRBJ1-4, with TRBD1 matching 10 bases. The germline V gene has CDR1 MNHNY and CDR2 SVGAGI (reference sequence). The J segment lost 5 bases and the V segment lost 5 bases, leaving 2 bases of the junction unmatched. CDR3 length: 14 amino acids. The CDR3 here is CASSRQGANEKLFF. CDR3 coding DNA: TGTGCCAGCAGTCGACAGGGGGCAAATGAAAAACTGTTTTTT.

The chain joins TRBV5-1 to TRBJ2-2; D possibly corresponds to TRBD1 (6 bases). The CDR3 spans 14 residues. Per the germline V gene, CDR1 is SGHRS and CDR2 is YFSETQ. The ends were cut back, 0 bases at V and 6 bases at J, with 9 bases in the middle. The CDR3 region has the DNA TGCGCCAGCAGCTTGGACCCAGGGGCCGGGGAGCTGTTTTTT. Amino acid sequence: CASSLDPGAGELFF.

The rearrangement joins TRBV6-5 to TRBJ1-1; tentative D call: TRBD1 (6 bases). Germline V gene sequence: CDR1 MNHEY, CDR2 SVGAGI. This CDR3 contains 13 residues. V gave up 5 bases and J gave up 1 base, with 8 bases separating them. CDR3 nucleotide sequence: TGTGCCAGCAGTGGACAGAAGAACACTGAAGCTTTCTTT. It translates to CASSGQKNTEAFF.

This clone turned up a few times. The gene calls are TRBV29-1 and TRBJ1-1; D not resolved. The ends were cut back, 6 bases at V and 4 bases at J, with 12 bases in the middle. Germline V gene lookup returns CDR1 SQVTM and CDR2 ANQGSEA. The CDR3 runs 12 residues. The CDR3 DNA reads as TGCAGCGTCAAGGAGGGTCGCACTGAAGCTTTCTTT. Translated: CSVKEGRTEAFF.

DNA of the CDR3: TGTGCCAGCAGCTGGACAGTCTACGAGCAGTACTTC. Translation: CASSWTVYEQYF. V and J are TRBV7-9 and TRBJ2-7, with a weak D call TRBD1 (6 bases). The CDR3 covers 12 residues. V lost 4 bases, J lost 3 bases, and 7 bases lay in between. CDR1 is SEHNR, CDR2 FQNEAQ, per germline (reference sequence).

This rearrangement joins TRBV6-5 to TRBJ1-2; TRBD1 matches 8 bases. CDR1 and CDR2 from the germline V gene are MNHEY and SVGAGI. V lost 6 bases and J lost 2; bases outside the gene matches: 5. The CDR3 has 14 amino acids. CDR3 sequence reads: CASSPDRGNYGYTF. As DNA, the CDR3 is TGTGCCAGCAGCCCTGACAGGGGCAACTATGGCTACACCTTC.